This TCR beta chain came from a study of blood T cell repertoires in COVID-19. Study in general: T cells, B-cell-depleted T cells, or PBMCs provided the cDNA or gDNA that served as material.

V was clipped by 5 bases and J by 4 bases; unmatched bases: 2. The CDR3 has 13 amino acids. The authors' processing: For nucleated cells, counts were estimated from reference gene primer amplification. Here immunoSEQ multiplex PCR was the method, and the copy in TCRdb shows in-frame clones only, minus some. From that table come the V and J calls and clone size; the DNA was used to work out D and trimming. The table has roughly 140,000 clones, approximately 80% seen once. The sample taken for sequencing was peripheral blood. The receptor's source is a human donor with acute or convalescent COVID-19. The donor label of this sample is uncertain. The chain links TRBV12-3 or TRBV12-4 to TRBJ2-1, with 7 bases that match TRBD1. Here the CDR3 DNA reads TGTGCCAGCAGTCGACAGGGATACAATGAGCAGTTCTTC. Its protein product is CASSRQGYNEQFF.